This TCR beta chain was sequenced for a study of cytomegalovirus exposure and HLA in healthy donors. 13 Jbeta primers and 60 Vbeta primers were used for the PCR. TCRdb's copy holds only in-frame clones and misses some; the assay was immunoSEQ multiplex PCR. The table has over 80,000 clones, about three quarters seen once. The CDR3 runs to 14 residues. Looked up from germline, CDR1 is SGHNT and CDR2 is YENEEA. Trimming stripped 5 bases from V and 0 bases from J, with 8 bases between. The sequencing sample was made of PBMCs. This receptor was taken from a middle-aged man in good health and CMV-seronegative. The chain recombines TRBV11-3 with TRBJ1-3; the D is unclear. The CDR3 DNA reads as TGTGCCAGCAGCCTTGGTAGCTCTGGAAACACCATATATTTT. Its translation is CASSLGSSGNTIYF. The full variable domain, its missing parts supplied by reference TRBV11-3 and TRBJ1-3, is EAGVVQSPRYKIIEKKQPVAFWCNPISGHNTLYWYLQNLGQGPELLIRYENEEAVDDSQLPKDRFSAERLKGVDSTLKIQPAELGDSAVYLCASSLGSSGNTIYFGEGSWLTVV.